This entry lists 28 T cell receptor delta chains sequenced from one sample in a study of γδ T cells in repeated Plasmodium falciparum infection. TCRdb processed the multiplex PCR reads again with the CATT caller. The data contain 75,000 to 100,000 delta-chain clones, roughly 1.4% of them singletons. Bulk repertoires came from Vgamma9/Vdelta2+ or Vdelta2-negative gammadelta T cells flow-sorted from PBMC. Sequenced: gamma-delta T cells from blood. These receptors all stem from a pool of human donors (malaria-infected and uninfected, not separated).

In regard to this clone: TCRdb records a much larger clone's protein for this DNA, with a difference at residue 5 that likely arises from a read error; the protein given is the translation of the DNA. The chain links TRDV2 to TRDJ1, with D possibly TRDD3 on 6 matching bases. As TCRdb names no J gene, one was assigned here on the basis of a DNA match to germline. Germline-derived CDR1 and CDR2 are GEAIGNYY and EKD. V shed 3 bases and J shed 1 base, with 17 bases lying between them. The CDR3 runs to 16 residues. CDR3 bases: TGTGCCTGTGACGCGGGGATTTATAGGATCACCGATAAACTCATCTTT. This codes for CACDAGIYRITDKLIF.

This clone was seen only a few times. Given a far larger clone just one base away, this is likely a sequencing read error. The DNA is omitted, as the CDR3 cannot be located on it reliably, and the CDR3 follows TCRdb's listing. The V gene is given as TRDV1, and no J gene call is available; the table calls TRDD3, which could not be checked here. The CDR3 numbers 23 amino acids, ends counted. The germline gives CDR1 TSWWSYY, CDR2 QGS. This CDR3 is CALGGWGHYDELIWGNDTDKLIF.

In the case of this clone: A single base is all that separates this from a far larger clone, so a read error is likely. Other DNA sequences in this specimen translate into the identical CDR3. The gene calls are TRDV2 and TRDJ3; 10 nucleotides match TRDD3. This CDR3 is 21 amino acids long. Germline V gives CDR1 GEAIGNYY, CDR2 EKD. Trimming cost V 2 bases and J 3 bases; bases outside gene matches: 15. The CDR3 DNA is TGTGCCTGTGACAAGTTGATGGGGGATACCAAGACGAACTGGGACACCCGACAGATGTTTTTC. Translation gives CACDKLMGDTKTNWDTRQMFF.

In this sample, this clone turned up many times. This chain connects TRDV2 to TRDJ1, with 11 bases aligning to TRDD3. Germline V CDR1 and CDR2: GEAIGNYY, EKD. The CDR3 runs to 17 residues. J lost 0 bases, V lost 1 base, and 6 bases had no gene match. The CDR3 DNA reads TGTGCCTGTGACACAGCTGGGGGATACAAGTACACCGATAAACTCATCTTT. It translates to CACDTAGGYKYTDKLIF.

A word on this clone: One base separates it from a far larger clone, so it is likely a read error. This specimen includes other DNA sequences encoding the same CDR3. The CDR3 region is CALGKGTSFFRLGKYTDKLIF. The CDR3, as DNA: TGTGCTCTTGGGAAAGGGACCTCCTTCTTCCGGCTGGGGAAGTACACCGATAAACTCATCTTT. The V call is TRDV1, the J call TRDJ1, with a possible D match to TRDD3 (6 bases). V was pared by 5 bases and J by 0 bases, with 31 bases between. CDR1 is TSWWSYY and CDR2 is QGS in the germline V gene. The CDR3 extends over 21 amino acids.

This clone was observed many times. The chain joins TRDV1 to TRDJ3, with D hard to call. The CDR3 has 19 residues. Trimming stripped 2 bases from V and 0 bases from J, with 14 bases between. The V gene's germline CDR1 is TSWWSYY and CDR2 QGS. The CDR3 protein is CALGEEVWFSSWDTRQMFF. The CDR3, as DNA: TGTGCTCTTGGGGAAGAAGTTTGGTTTAGCTCCTGGGACACCCGACAGATGTTTTTC.

Note on this clone: TCRdb's protein for this DNA is that of a much larger clone and differs from the translation at residue 6, likely a read error; the protein shown is the DNA translation. J is TRDJ2 and V is TRDV1; TRDD3 agrees at 7 bases. From germline, CDR1 is TSWWSYY and CDR2 QGS. This CDR3 has 23 amino acids. V shed 2 bases, J shed 2 bases, and the junction held 26 bases outside the gene matches. CDR3 region: CALGEKYLGFRLRIRSLTAQLFF. CDR3 bases: TGTGCTCTTGGGGAAAAGTACTTAGGTTTTCGCCTTCGGATACGATCCTTGACAGCACAACTCTTCTTT.

Worth noting for this clone: This is likely an artifact of a read error, given a far larger clone one base away. The sample contains more than one DNA sequence encoding this CDR3. The gene calls are TRDV1 and TRDJ1; 11 nucleotides align to TRDD3. Since TCRdb gives no J gene, matching the DNA to germline was used here to assign it. Germline V lookup: CDR1 TSWWSYY, CDR2 QGS. This CDR3 contains 23 residues. CDR3 bases: TGTGCTCTCGGGGAGGTCGGCCTTCCCCATTACTGGGGGATAGGTTCGTACACCGATAAACTCATCTTT. Amino acids: CALGEVGLPHYWGIGSYTDKLIF.

This clone was seen many times. At the DNA level, this CDR3 is encoded by other sequences in the same sample as well. CDR3 protein: CACDKVLGDKSSWDTRQMFF. The CDR3 nucleotides are TGTGCCTGTGACAAAGTACTGGGGGATAAAAGCTCCTGGGACACCCGACAGATGTTTTTC. V is TRDV2 and J is TRDJ3; 11 nucleotides align to TRDD3. This CDR3 comprises 20 residues. V trimming: 2 bases; J trimming: 0 bases; junction bases outside the gene matches: 8. Per germline, CDR1 GEAIGNYY and CDR2 EKD.

As concerns this clone: Translating this DNA gives a protein that differs at residue 6 from the TCRdb one, which belongs to a much larger clone; a read error is likely, and the protein shown is this translation. The V gene is TRDV2, the J gene TRDJ1; possible D gene TRDD3, 6 bases. TCRdb offers no J gene call, so here the DNA was matched to germline to obtain one. Germline-derived CDR1 and CDR2 are GEAIGNYY and EKD. The V end lost 0 bases, the J end lost 6 bases, and 19 bases lay between the germline ends. This CDR3 is 16 amino acids long. The chain's CDR3 is CACDTAEIRETNKLIF. DNA for the CDR3: TGTGCCTGTGACACCGCCGAGATACGGGAGACCAATAAACTCATCTTT.

There are a few counts of this clone. The TCRdb protein, from a much larger clone, departs from this DNA's translation at residue 13, likely by read error; the protein shown derives from the DNA. The chain recombines TRDV1 with TRDJ1; 9 nucleotides match TRDD3. The J gene, left out of TCRdb, was set here by checking the DNA against germline. The length of the CDR3 is 25 residues. J lost 3 bases, V lost 2 bases, and 34 bases had no gene match. From germline, CDR1 is TSWWSYY and CDR2 QGS. DNA for the CDR3: TGTGCTCTTGGGGAAATGAAGGGCGTCCTACGTTTCGGCTGGGGGATTCGGGGGGACGCCGATAAACTCATCTTT. This codes for CALGEMKGVLRFGWGIRGDADKLIF.

V usage is TRDV1 and J usage is TRDJ3; D might be TRDD3 (6 bases). No J segment appears in TCRdb, so it was assigned here by matching the sequence to germline. The CDR3 spans 20 residues. Germline V gives CDR1 TSWWSYY, CDR2 QGS. The V end lost 2 bases, the J end lost 2 bases, and 19 bases lay between the germline ends. CDR3 DNA sequence: TGTGCTCTTGGGGAAGACCCTTACTGGGTGACCCCCTGGGACACCCGACAGATGTTTTTC. Amino acids: CALGEDPYWVTPWDTRQMFF.

This clone has a count of ten or more. A read error is likely here: a far larger clone is one base away. The sample contains more than one DNA sequence encoding this CDR3. The chain carries TRDV2 and TRDJ1; TRDD3 matches 9 bases. Germline CDR1 GEAIGNYY, CDR2 EKD. CDR3 length equals 22 residues. CDR3 coding DNA: TGTGCCTGCGACAGGAATCCTACGAGAAGGGGATACGCGAGTAGGTACACCGATAAACTCATCTTT. Amino acids: CACDRNPTRRGYASRYTDKLIF.

Notes on this clone: A much larger clone differs from this one at a single base, so this may be a read error. At the DNA level, this CDR3 is encoded by other sequences in the same sample as well. The chain employs TRDV1 and TRDJ1; 7 positions agree with TRDD3. The CDR3 covers 19 residues. Germline CDR1 TSWWSYY, CDR2 QGS. J gave up 1 base and V 2 bases, and 16 bases lay outside the gene matches. This chain's CDR3 is CALGEGKAGGPGATDKLIF. In nucleotides, the CDR3 is TGTGCTCTTGGGGAAGGGAAGGCTGGGGGCCCTGGAGCCACCGATAAACTCATCTTT.

This clone occurred many times. The chain is built from TRDV1 and TRDJ1, with D possibly being TRDD2 or TRDD3 (7 bases each). TCRdb records no J gene; here it was assigned by comparing the DNA to germline. Trimming took 7 bases from V and 1 from J, leaving 22 bases between them. Germline V gene data show CDR1 as TSWWSYY and CDR2 as QGS. This CDR3 has 17 amino acids. The CDR3 sequence: CALDPSSVLGFTDKLIF. CDR3 DNA sequence: TGTGCTCTTGACCCTTCCTCAGTACTGGGGTTCACCGATAAACTCATCTTT.

The sample holds a few counts of this clone. It is likely a read error: a sequence one base away is far more abundant. Other nucleotide sequences from this sample produce the same CDR3. The chain is built from TRDV3 and TRDJ1; TRDD3 agrees at 7 bases. Trimming cost V 3 bases and J 0 bases; bases outside gene matches: 13. Germline CDR1 and CDR2: TVYSNPD and GDNSRS (reference sequence). The CDR3 length is 16 residues. The CDR3 spells CALQYWGISYTDKLIF. The CDR3 coding sequence is TGTGCCTTACAGTACTGGGGAATATCGTACACCGATAAACTCATCTTT.

The chain uses TRAV29/DV5 and TRDJ1; D perhaps matches TRDD3 (7 bases). TCRdb is silent on the J gene; assignment here came from matching the DNA to germline. The CDR3 sequence is 21 residues long. Per the germline V gene, CDR1 is NSMFDY and CDR2 is ISSIKDK. Trimming shortened V by 0 bases and J by 4 bases, and 34 bases separated the two germline ends. In DNA, the CDR3 is TGTGCAGCAAGCGAAATCCTACTCGGGAACTCTGGGGGCCCTATCTACGATAAACTCATCTTT. Its protein is CAASEILLGNSGGPIYDKLIF.

This clone was picked up a small number of times. TCRdb assigns this DNA the protein of a much larger clone, which departs from its translation at residue 18; this likely reflects a read error, and the protein shown comes from translating the DNA. This chain connects TRDV2 to TRDJ3; 13 bases fit TRDD3. Matching the DNA to germline supplied the J gene, which TCRdb does not give. Germline V CDR1 and CDR2: GEAIGNYY, EKD. This CDR3 has 21 residues. CDR3 amino acids: CACDKVLGDTQSSWDTRRMFF. CDR3 DNA sequence: TGTGCCTGTGACAAAGTACTGGGGGATACGCAAAGCTCCTGGGACACCCGACGGATGTTTTTC.

Only a few counts were recorded for this clone. A far larger clone differs by one base, so this is likely a read error. Additional DNA sequences in this sample encode the identical CDR3. The genes are TRDV2 and TRDJ1, with 13 bases lining up with TRDD3. The J gene, not given by TCRdb, was assigned here from a germline match of the nucleotide sequence. This CDR3 is 18 amino acids long. Germline values: CDR1 GEAIGNYY, CDR2 EKD. The ends lost 0 bases at V and 7 bases at J; junction bases unmatched: 13. CDR3: CACDTGYVTGGYAGKLIF. The CDR3 nucleotides read TGTGCCTGTGACACCGGCTACGTTACTGGGGGATACGCGGGTAAACTCATCTTT.

This clone occurred many times. The V call is TRDV1, the J call TRDJ1; TRDD2 is a possible D gene (5 bases). Trimming took 6 bases from V and 0 from J, leaving 29 bases between them. Germline CDR1 and CDR2: TSWWSYY and QGS. This CDR3 comprises 20 residues. The CDR3 sequence is CALGHWDRRGGSLYTDKLIF. The CDR3 bases are TGTGCTCTTGGACATTGGGACCGAAGGGGCGGTTCCTTATACACCGATAAACTCATCTTT.

On this clone itself: TCRdb's entry gives the protein of a much larger clone, which mismatches this DNA's translation at residue 15, likely from a read error; the protein reported here is translated from the DNA. The chain recombines TRDV1 with TRDJ1; D might be TRDD2 (6 bases). TCRdb lists no J gene, so it was determined here by aligning the DNA to germline. Germline V gives CDR1 TSWWSYY, CDR2 QGS. The CDR3 sequence is 18 residues long. This CDR3 is CALGEVGGIPSYTDILIF. The CDR3 region has the DNA TGTGCTCTTGGGGAAGTGGGAGGGATCCCATCCTACACCGATATACTCATCTTT.

As for this clone: A read error may account for a junction end that differs from germline. Within the sample, other DNA sequences also encode this same CDR3. This chain uses TRDV2 with TRDJ1; maybe TRDD3 (5 bases). Germline V gives CDR1 GEAIGNYY, CDR2 EKD. This CDR3 is built from 15 residues. This CDR3 reads CACDTDAGARDKLIF. In DNA form, the CDR3 reads TGCGCCTGTGACACGGACGCGGGGGCACGCGATAAACTCATCTTT.

This clone was detected many times. A far larger clone lies a single base away; this is likely a read error. The same CDR3 arises from other DNA sequences in this sample as well. V and J are TRDV2 and TRDJ1; 12 bases match TRDD3. Because TCRdb records no J gene, it was assigned here through a match of the DNA to germline. CDR1 and CDR2 (germline): GEAIGNYY, EKD. The CDR3 is 20 amino acids. Here the CDR3 reads CACDTLTGGYPDRMTDKLIF. DNA for the CDR3: TGTGCCTGCGACACCCTTACTGGGGGATACCCCGACAGAATGACCGATAAACTCATCTTT.

Concerning this clone: TCRdb shows a much larger clone's protein in place of this DNA's translation, and the two differ at residue 10, likely through a read error; the protein shown is translated from the DNA. The J gene is TRDJ3, the V gene TRDV2; possible D gene TRDD3, 5 bases. TCRdb leaves out the J gene; it was filled in here by matching the DNA to germline. CDR3 length equals 15 residues. Germline CDR1 reads GEAIGNYY; CDR2 reads EKD. CDR3 in DNA: TGTGCCTGTGACACCGACTCCTGGGACATCCGACAGATGTTTTTC. Residues: CACDTDSWDIRQMFF.

This clone was found many times. The same CDR3 arises from other DNA sequences in this sample as well. The chain carries TRDV1 and TRDJ1; no definite D call. Trimming removed 0 bases from V and 1 base from J, with 0 bases in between. The CDR3 totals 12 residues. The V gene's germline CDR1 is TSWWSYY and CDR2 QGS. DNA of the CDR3: TGTGCTCTTGGGGAACTCACCGATAAACTCATCTTT. Translated, it gives CALGELTDKLIF.

This clone appeared many times. The translation of this DNA and the TCRdb protein of a much larger clone differ at residue 10, probably owing to a read error; the protein shown here is translated from the DNA. The chain has TRDV2 and TRDJ1, with 8 bases lining up with TRDD3. J gave up 5 bases and V 4 bases, and 20 bases lay outside the gene matches. This CDR3 is built from 18 residues. Germline assignment: CDR1 GEAIGNYY and CDR2 EKD. The CDR3 nucleotides are TGTGCCTGTGAAGGGATACGCGAAGGGGAAGCATCCCCAGATAAACTCATCTTT. Translating gives CACEGIREGEASPDKLIF.

Notes on this clone: Given a far larger clone just one base away, this is likely a sequencing read error. The identical CDR3 is also encoded by other nucleotide sequences in the sample. TRDV1 is the V gene, and the J gene was not called; TRDD3, the table's D call, was not compared with the DNA. Germline CDR1 TSWWSYY, CDR2 QGS. The CDR3 has 20 residues. The CDR3 nucleotides are TGTGCTCTTGGGGAACCTCGTGGAATACTGGGGGATAATAGGACCGATAAACTCATCTTC. Amino acids: CALGEPRGILGDNRTDKLIF.

With respect to this clone: A far larger clone is only one base removed, so a read error is likely. This same CDR3 is encoded by further DNA sequences in the sample. Here the V gene is TRDV2, but the J gene went uncalled; the tabulated D call, TRDD3, remains unverified against the DNA. The CDR3 sequence is 20 residues long. From germline, CDR1 is GEAIGNYY and CDR2 EKD. The CDR3 loop is CACDSLGDTNQLRSADKLIF. The CDR3 DNA is TGTGCCTGTGACTCACTGGGGGATACGAATCAGCTAAGGAGCGCCGATAAACTTATCTTT.